The 28 T cell receptor beta chains below were found in one sample sequenced in a study of beta chain features in type 1 diabetes. Sequencing targeted expressed TCRB transcripts, as all isolated RNA had been reverse transcribed. Here immunoSEQ multiplex PCR was the method, and the copy in TCRdb shows in-frame clones only, minus some. Of around 250,000 clones in the sample, 27% were seen once. The sequenced sample was central memory CD4+ T cells from blood. The receptors come from a man in his thirties or forties in good health.

On this clone: This may be a read error: a much more frequent sequence differs by one nucleotide. This rearrangement joins TRBV7-9 to TRBJ1-1, with D possibly being TRBD1 (5 bases). The CDR3 totals 13 residues. The V gene lost 11 bases and the J gene lost 0 bases, with 13 bases spanning the gap. CDR1 is SEHNR and CDR2 is FQNEAQ in the germline V gene (reference sequence). The CDR3 region has the DNA TGTGCCGCTGCAGGGCAGCTGAACACTGAAGCTTTCTTT. Residues: CAAAGQLNTEAFF. Full variable domain (outside the CDR3, taken from reference TRBV7-9 and TRBJ1-1): DTGVSQNPRHKITKRGQNVTFRCDPISEHNRLYWYRQTLGQGPEFLTYFQNEAQLEKSRLLSDRFSAERPKGSFSTLEIQRTEQGDSAMYLCAAAGQLNTEAFFGQGTRLTVV.

The V call is TRBV5-1, the J call TRBJ2-3; D is uncertain. CDR1 and CDR2 (germline): SGHRS, YFSETQ. Trimming removed 4 bases at V and 0 bases at J, with 9 bases between. The CDR3 is 14 amino acids. CDR3 sequence (DNA): TGCGCCAGCAGCGCCGGAGTCAGCACAGATACGCAGTATTTT. Its protein product is CASSAGVSTDTQYF.

This clone was picked up a small number of times. V gene TRBV7-8 combines with J gene TRBJ2-1; D not resolved. V gave up 1 base and J gave up 9 bases, with 7 bases separating them. From germline, CDR1 is SGHVS and CDR2 FQNEAQ. CDR3 length: 12 amino acids. The CDR3 loop is CASSLETGEQFF. The CDR3 DNA follows: TGTGCCAGCAGCTTAGAAACGGGTGAGCAGTTCTTC.

The rearrangement uses TRBV4-2 and TRBJ2-3; TRBD2 aligns across 12 bases. Trimming at V came to 3 bases and at J to 6 bases, leaving 10 bases not matched to a gene. Germline values: CDR1 LGHNA, CDR2 YNFKEQ. The CDR3 totals 17 residues. CDR3 in amino acids: CASSQAASGGAQDTQYF. CDR3 DNA sequence: TGTGCCAGCAGCCAGGCCGCTAGCGGGGGGGCACAGGATACGCAGTATTTT.

The DNA of the CDR3 is TGTGCCTGGAGTTCGGGTTCCGCTGAAGCTTTCTTT. It encodes CAWSSGSAEAFF. The chain recombines TRBV30 with TRBJ1-1; D ambiguous. The V end lost 2 bases, the J end lost 6 bases, and 10 bases lay between the germline ends. Germline V gene sequence: CDR1 GTSNPN, CDR2 SVGIG (reference sequence). The CDR3 is 12 amino acids.

There are a few counts of this clone. The rearrangement uses TRBV4-3 and TRBJ2-3; 11 nucleotides match TRBD2. J gave up 0 bases and V 0 bases, and 17 bases lay outside the gene matches. The germline CDR1 and CDR2 sequences are LGHNA and YSLEER. This CDR3 has 22 amino acids. In DNA form, the CDR3 reads TGCGCCAGCAGCCAAGAAGACCGAACTAGCGGGAGCTATTCCCGAAGCACAGATACGCAGTATTTT. It yields the protein CASSQEDRTSGSYSRSTDTQYF.

This clone was recorded at least ten times. The chain links TRBV7-2 to TRBJ2-6; D remains unclear. Germline assignment: CDR1 SGHTA and CDR2 FQGNSA. The CDR3 is 15 residues long. V lost 2 bases to trimming and J lost 0 bases, with 5 bases between them. The DNA for the CDR3 is TGTGCCAGCAGCTTAATACCCTCTGGGGCCAACGTCCTGACTTTC. Its protein is CASSLIPSGANVLTF.

This chain connects TRBV6-6 to TRBJ2-3; D is unclear. The V gene lost 0 bases and the J gene lost 0 bases, with 4 bases spanning the gap. The CDR3 loop spans 14 amino acids. Per germline, CDR1 MNHNY and CDR2 SVGAGI (reference sequence). The CDR3 DNA reads as TGTGCCAGCAGTTACTCGGCTAGCACAGATACGCAGTATTTT. Its protein product is CASSYSASTDTQYF.

This sequence joins TRBV11-2 and TRBJ2-7, with a tentative D call TRBD2 (6 bases). Germline-derived CDR1 and CDR2 are SGHAT and FQNNGV. The CDR3 is made up of 10 amino acids. Trimming cost V 6 bases and J 6 bases, with 6 bases left between them. In nucleotides, the CDR3 is TGTGCCAGCAGTAGCGGCGAGCAGTACTTC. Its protein is CASSSGEQYF.

This clone was observed once. This rearrangement joins TRBV19 to TRBJ2-3; 8 bases fit TRBD1. After removal of 10 bases from V and 6 bases from J, the junction contained 9 bases not matched to a gene. CDR3 size: 13 residues. CDR1 is LNHDA and CDR2 is SQIVND in the germline V gene (reference sequence). The CDR3 is CATSDRAADTQYF. In DNA form, the CDR3 reads TGTGCCACTTCGGACAGGGCGGCGGATACGCAGTATTTT.

The chain recombines TRBV7-9 with TRBJ2-5; the D is unclear. The length of the CDR3 is 12 residues. Germline loops: CDR1 SEHNR, CDR2 FQNEAQ (reference sequence). V lost 4 bases to trimming and J lost 5 bases, with 8 bases between them. This CDR3 reads CASSSLGETQYF. Written as DNA, the CDR3 is TGTGCCAGCAGCTCCCTGGGCGAGACCCAGTACTTC.

The chain recombines TRBV7-2 with TRBJ1-6; 8 nucleotides line up with TRBD1. Per the germline V gene, CDR1 is SGHTA and CDR2 is FQGNSA. Trimming took 4 bases from V and 8 from J; bases not matched to a gene: 4. CDR3 length: 14 amino acids. The CDR3, as DNA: TGTGCCAGCAGCTCCGGGACAGGCCATTCACCCCTCCACTTT. Its translation is CASSSGTGHSPLHF.

This chain joins TRBV5-1 and TRBJ2-3; 12 nucleotides align to TRBD2. CDR3 size: 16 residues. The trim removed 3 bases at V and 9 bases at J, leaving 11 bases unmatched. The germline V gene encodes CDR1 SGHRS and CDR2 YFSETQ. CDR3 in DNA: TGCGCCAGCAGCTCCTCCCCTCCTAGCGGGGGGGACACGCAGTATTTT. It codes for CASSSSPPSGGDTQYF.

The V call is TRBV7-2, the J call TRBJ2-7; 12 bases match TRBD2. With 4 bases clipped from V and 5 bases from J, the junction kept 3 bases outside the gene matches. In germline, CDR1 is SGHTA, CDR2 FQGNSA. This CDR3 is built from 14 residues. The CDR3 sequence is CASSSLAGGHEQYF. In DNA, the CDR3 is TGTGCCAGCAGCTCCCTAGCGGGGGGGCACGAGCAGTACTTC.

The rearrangement uses TRBV5-4 and TRBJ2-7; 9 bases line up with TRBD2. V was clipped by 0 bases and J by 8 bases; unmatched bases: 6. Looked up from germline, CDR1 is SGHNT and CDR2 is YYREEE (reference sequence). The CDR3 length is 14 residues. The CDR3 here is CASSLDRLAGQQYF. Written as DNA, the CDR3 is TGTGCCAGCAGCTTGGACCGCCTAGCGGGACAGCAGTACTTC.

This clone was counted only a few times. The genes are TRBV11-2 and TRBJ2-3, with D possibly called TRBD1 or TRBD2 (5 bases each). The V gene lost 0 bases and the J gene lost 10 bases, with 8 bases spanning the gap. CDR1 and CDR2 from the germline V gene are SGHAT and FQNNGV. CDR3 size: 12 residues. The CDR3 protein is CASSLDVGAQYF. The CDR3 region has the DNA TGTGCCAGCAGCTTAGATGTGGGGGCGCAGTATTTT.

The chain links TRBV15 to TRBJ2-3; no definite D call. Germline assignment: CDR1 LNHNV and CDR2 YYDKDF (reference sequence). The CDR3 spans 13 residues. Trimming pared 3 bases from V and 2 bases from J, leaving 6 bases between. The CDR3 region is CATSRVHTDTQYF. The CDR3 DNA reads as TGTGCCACCAGCAGGGTTCACACAGATACGCAGTATTTT. The full variable domain, rest sourced from reference TRBV15 and TRBJ2-3, is DAMVIQNPRYQVTQFGKPVTLSCSQTLNHNVMYWYQQKSSQAPKLLFHYYDKDFNNEADTPDNFQSRRPNTSFCFLDIRSPGLGDTAMYLCATSRVHTDTQYFGPGTRLTVL.

This clone showed up just a few times. The rearrangement links TRBV15 to TRBJ2-7, with TRBD2 matching over 8 bases. The CDR3 covers 14 residues. Per the germline V gene, CDR1 is LNHNV and CDR2 is YYDKDF (reference sequence). After removal of 3 bases from V and 6 bases from J, the junction contained 7 bases not matched to a gene. CDR3 DNA sequence: TGTGCCACCAGCAGGGCCGGGACTAGAGTCGAGCAGTACTTC. Translated, it gives CATSRAGTRVEQYF.

The V and J genes are TRBV2 and TRBJ2-3; D possibly matches TRBD1 or TRBD2 (5 bases each). Looked up from germline, CDR1 is SNHLY and CDR2 is FYNNEI. This CDR3 comprises 16 residues. Trimming left V 4 bases short and J 3 bases short, with 17 bases between. The CDR3 protein is CASSGTGRLKTDTQYF. The CDR3 nucleotides are TGTGCCAGCAGTGGGACGGGGCGCCTTAAGACAGATACGCAGTATTTT.

The J gene is TRBJ1-5, the V gene TRBV28; D gene unclear. The CDR3 is 15 residues long. V was trimmed by 6 bases and J by 3 bases, leaving 15 bases between them. Germline V gene lookup returns CDR1 MDHEN and CDR2 SYDVKM. CDR3 sequence (DNA): TGTGCCAGCAGCCCCGATGGAGCCGCCAATCAGCCCCAGCATTTT. Its protein product is CASSPDGAANQPQHF.

This clone has just a few counts. The chain links TRBV2 to TRBJ2-3, with 7 positions matching TRBD1. CDR3 length: 13 amino acids. The V and J ends lost 7 bases and 4 bases, in that order; junction bases with no gene match: 5. Germline V gene sequence: CDR1 SNHLY, CDR2 FYNNEI. The CDR3 protein is CASNRDSPDTQYF. The CDR3 DNA sequence: TGTGCCAGCAACCGGGACAGTCCAGATACGCAGTATTTT.

This clone appeared a few times. This rearrangement joins TRBV5-1 to TRBJ2-4; D is possibly TRBD2 (5 bases). The V gene's germline CDR1 is SGHRS and CDR2 YFSETQ. This CDR3 is built from 14 residues. Trimming removed 2 bases at V and 8 bases at J, with 14 bases between. The CDR3 sequence is CASSLEGSGDIQYF. The DNA of the CDR3 is TGCGCCAGCAGCTTAGAAGGGAGTGGAGACATTCAGTACTTC.

J is TRBJ2-1 and V is TRBV7-2, with unresolved D. Germline values: CDR1 SGHTA, CDR2 FQGNSA. The CDR3 runs 16 residues. V lost 2 bases and J lost 8, with 19 bases in between. Here the CDR3 reads CASSLFGAGLLDEQFF. CDR3 in DNA: TGTGCCAGCAGCTTATTTGGTGCAGGTCTACTGGATGAGCAGTTCTTC.

The chain has TRBV28 and TRBJ2-7; TRBD1 is a possible D gene (6 bases). Looked up from germline, CDR1 is MDHEN and CDR2 is SYDVKM. This CDR3 contains 14 residues. V was pared by 7 bases and J by 0 bases, with 13 bases between. The CDR3 nucleotides read TGTGCCAGCATAGCCAGGGGTAGCTCCTACGAGCAGTACTTC. This sequence encodes CASIARGSSYEQYF.

This chain connects TRBV6-6 to TRBJ2-7; the D gene is possibly TRBD1 (6 bases). The CDR3 extends over 9 amino acids. Trimming cost V 11 bases and J 6 bases, with 8 bases left between them. The germline V gene encodes CDR1 MNHNY and CDR2 SVGAGI (reference sequence). CDR3 coding DNA: TGTGCCTCAGGGGCCGAGCAGTACTTC. Translating it yields CASGAEQYF.

The chain combines TRBV18 with TRBJ2-2, with D uncertain. This CDR3 region has 13 residues. Germline CDR1 KGHSH, CDR2 LQKENI. Trimming shortened V by 0 bases and J by 8 bases, and 7 bases separated the two germline ends. CDR3: CASSPPGPGELFF. DNA of the CDR3: TGTGCCAGCTCACCACCAGGGCCTGGGGAGCTGTTTTTT.

This clone was observed a handful of times. The V gene is TRBV11-2, the J gene TRBJ2-1; 8 bases match TRBD2. The CDR3 extends over 13 amino acids. V lost 4 bases, J lost 14 bases, and 10 bases stayed unmatched. Germline values: CDR1 SGHAT, CDR2 FQNNGV. In DNA, the CDR3 is TGTGCCAGCAGCTCTACGAGCGGGAGTCGCAAGTTCTTC. Translation: CASSSTSGSRKFF. Full variable domain (remainder filled in from reference TRBV11-2 and TRBJ2-1): EAGVAQSPRYKIIEKRQSVAFWCNPISGHATLYWYQQILGQGPKLLIQFQNNGVVDDSQLPKDRFSAERLKGVDSTLKIQPAKLEDSAVYLCASSSTSGSRKFFGPGTRLTVL.

About this clone itself: With a much larger clone just one base away, this may be a read error. This chain links TRBV6-1 with TRBJ1-1; D gene unclear. This CDR3 spans 13 amino acids. From germline, CDR1 is MNHNS and CDR2 SASEGT. The V end lost 6 bases, the J end lost 0 bases, and 8 bases lay between the germline ends. This CDR3 reads CASRQWVNTEAFF. The CDR3 nucleotides are TGTGCCAGCAGACAGTGGGTGAACACTGAAGCTTTCTTT.